Below, 8 T cell receptor beta chains from the same sample are listed, as sequenced in a study of T cells in Graves' hyperthyroidism and ophthalmopathy (dated 2019 in TCRdb). Libraries came from multiplex PCR. Sequencer: Illumina HiSeq 2000. The TCR beta CDR3 regions were amplified from RNA transcripts. The first round of RT-PCR for the TCR CDR3 was performed with the HTBI primer set and the Qiagen OneStep RT-PCR kit. In-frame beta chains were kept once TCRdb had trimmed the public reads at Q25 with fastp and called clones with MiXCR. Each entry is one CDR3 protein sequence, shown with its most common DNA and genes. The sample yields a few hundred thousand distinct CDR3 sequences; less than 15% were counted once. The ten largest clones capture 9.2% of the sample. Material: blood. Every receptor here comes from a woman between 18 and 30 years old with Graves' hyperthyroidism.

The V gene is TRBV27, the J gene TRBJ2-3, with D perhaps given as TRBD1 or TRBD2 (5 bases each). The germline V gene encodes CDR1 MNHEY and CDR2 SMNVEV (reference sequence). Deletions cut 3 bases from V and 4 bases from J, with 11 bases between. The CDR3 is 14 amino acids. This chain's CDR3 is CASSFGQGPDTQYF. In DNA form, the CDR3 reads TGTGCCAGCAGTTTTGGCCAGGGACCAGATACGCAGTATTTT.

There are many counts of this clonotype. The genes are TRBV11-2 and TRBJ2-1; D ambiguous. Trimming cost V 4 bases and J 4 bases, with 14 bases left between them. This CDR3 contains 15 residues. Germline V gene lookup returns CDR1 SGHAT and CDR2 FQNNGV. The CDR3 DNA is TGTGCCAGCAGCTACCTAGACGGGCCTTACAATGAGCAGTTCTTC. Residues: CASSYLDGPYNEQFF.

This chain connects TRBV14 to TRBJ2-1; D ambiguous. The CDR3 contains 15 residues. Germline CDR1 reads SGHDN; CDR2 reads FVKESK. V lost 1 base and J 0 bases, leaving 7 bases between the germline ends. In nucleotides, the CDR3 is TGTGCCAGCAGCCAAGGTGAGAGCTCCTACAATGAGCAGTTCTTC. It specifies CASSQGESSYNEQFF. Full variable domain (missing parts from reference TRBV14 and TRBJ2-1): EAGVTQFPSHSVIEKGQTVTLRCDPISGHDNLYWYRRVMGKEIKFLLHFVKESKQDESGMPNNRFLAERTGGTYSTLKVQPAELEDSGVYFCASSQGESSYNEQFFGPGTRLTVL.

The J gene is TRBJ2-7, the V gene TRBV6-1; the match to TRBD2 covers 12 bases. Germline values: CDR1 MNHNS, CDR2 SASEGT. CDR3 length: 16 amino acids. V lost 10 bases to trimming and J lost 2 bases; unmatched junction nucleotides: 12. This CDR3 reads CATRTASGRAPYEQYF. In DNA, the CDR3 is TGTGCCACCCGTACCGCTAGCGGGAGGGCCCCCTACGAGCAGTACTTC.

This clonotype was recorded at least ten times. The V and J genes are TRBV6-1 and TRBJ1-1, with 10 bases aligning to TRBD1. There are 15 residues in the CDR3. In germline, CDR1 is MNHNS, CDR2 SASEGT. The V segment lost 6 bases and the J segment 7 bases; nucleotides outside the gene matches: 11. The chain's CDR3 is CASRASGTGADEAFF. Written as DNA, the CDR3 is TGTGCCAGCAGGGCGTCCGGGACAGGGGCCGATGAAGCTTTCTTT.

Many counts were recorded for this clonotype. The genes are TRBV20-1 and TRBJ2-3, with D possibly being TRBD2 (6 bases). Trimming cost V 8 bases and J 0 bases, with 18 bases left between them. In germline, CDR1 is DFQATT, CDR2 SNEGSKA (reference sequence). CDR3 size: 15 residues. CDR3 protein: CSTLEGRTSTDTQYF. As DNA, the CDR3 is TGCAGTACCCTAGAGGGGAGGACTAGCACAGATACGCAGTATTTT.

This clonotype was seen at least ten times. This chain connects TRBV7-9 to TRBJ2-3; tentative D call: TRBD2 (5 bases). The germline V and J ends were trimmed by 4 bases and 4 bases, with 15 bases remaining between them. Looked up from germline, CDR1 is SEHNR and CDR2 is FQNEAQ (reference sequence). The CDR3 totals 15 residues. CDR3 DNA: TGTGCCAGCAGCTCCCTGGGCGGAGGAGCAGATACGCAGTATTTT. This encodes CASSSLGGGADTQYF. The entire variable domain, with the rest obtained from reference TRBV7-9 and TRBJ2-3, is as follows: DTGVSQNPRHKITKRGQNVTFRCDPISEHNRLYWYRQTLGQGPEFLTYFQNEAQLEKSRLLSDRFSAERPKGSFSTLEIQRTEQGDSAMYLCASSSLGGGADTQYFGPGTRLTVL.

The chain uses TRBV11-3 and TRBJ2-2; 9 nucleotides agree with TRBD2. The V segment lost 4 bases and the J segment 2 bases; nucleotides outside the gene matches: 8. Germline CDR1 SGHNT, CDR2 YENEEA. This CDR3 is built from 17 residues. CDR3 in DNA: TGTGCCAGCAGCTCAGTCAAGACTAGCGGTAACACCGGGGAGCTGTTTTTT. As protein: CASSSVKTSGNTGELFF.